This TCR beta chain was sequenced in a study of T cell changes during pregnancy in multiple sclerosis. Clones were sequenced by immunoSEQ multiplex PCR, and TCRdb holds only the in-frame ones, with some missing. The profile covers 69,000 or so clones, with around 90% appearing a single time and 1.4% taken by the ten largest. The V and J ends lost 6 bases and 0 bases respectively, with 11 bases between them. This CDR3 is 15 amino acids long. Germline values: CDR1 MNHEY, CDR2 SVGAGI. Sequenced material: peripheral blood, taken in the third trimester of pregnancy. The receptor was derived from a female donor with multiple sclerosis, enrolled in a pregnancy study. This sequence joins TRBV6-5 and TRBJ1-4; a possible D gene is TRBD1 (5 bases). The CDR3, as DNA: TGTGCCAGCAGATTGACAGCCTCAACTAATGAAAAACTGTTTTTT. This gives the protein CASRLTASTNEKLFF.